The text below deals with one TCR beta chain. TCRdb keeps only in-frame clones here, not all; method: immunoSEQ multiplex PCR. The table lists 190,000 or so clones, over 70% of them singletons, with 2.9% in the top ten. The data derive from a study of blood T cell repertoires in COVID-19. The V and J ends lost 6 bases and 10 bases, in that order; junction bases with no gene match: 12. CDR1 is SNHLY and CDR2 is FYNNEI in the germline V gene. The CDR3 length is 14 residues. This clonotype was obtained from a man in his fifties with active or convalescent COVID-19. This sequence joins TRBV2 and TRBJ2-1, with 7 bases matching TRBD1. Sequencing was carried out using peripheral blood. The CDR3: CASRVGQISREQFF. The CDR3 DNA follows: TGTGCCAGCAGGGTGGGACAGATCTCACGCGAGCAGTTCTTC.